Each of the 29 T cell receptor beta chains below was sequenced from the same sample in a study of T cell changes during pregnancy in multiple sclerosis. Clones were sequenced by immunoSEQ multiplex PCR, and TCRdb holds only the in-frame ones, with some missing. The sample holds some 85,000 clones, about 94% seen once. The material sequenced was peripheral blood, taken in the second trimester of pregnancy. The receptors stem from a female donor in good health, enrolled as a control in a pregnancy study.

The chain has TRBV14 and TRBJ2-1; TRBD2 might be the D (6 bases). This CDR3 comprises 14 residues. Germline-derived CDR1 and CDR2 are SGHDN and FVKESK. The germline V and J ends were trimmed by 0 bases and 4 bases, with 7 bases remaining between them. Here the CDR3 reads CASSQEGGYNEQFF. The CDR3 coding sequence is TGTGCCAGCAGCCAAGAGGGGGGATACAATGAGCAGTTCTTC.

A few counts support this clone. The chain recombines TRBV9 with TRBJ1-1; D is unresolved. This CDR3 contains 15 residues. V lost 3 bases to trimming and J lost 0 bases, with 12 bases between them. CDR1 SGDLS and CDR2 YYNGEE come from the germline V gene. Here the CDR3 reads CASSGSPAVNTEAFF. The CDR3 DNA follows: TGTGCCAGCAGCGGATCCCCCGCAGTGAACACTGAAGCTTTCTTT. The variable domain in full, completed from reference TRBV9 and TRBJ1-1, reads DSGVTQTPKHLITATGQRVTLRCSPRSGDLSVYWYQQSLDQGLQFLIQYYNGEERAKGNILERFSAQQFPDLHSELNLSSLELGDSALYFCASSGSPAVNTEAFFGQGTRLTVV.

The V gene is TRBV21-1, the J gene TRBJ2-1; the table's TRBD2 call for D was not verified on the DNA. TRBV21-1 is a pseudogene segment. CDR3 length equals 16 residues. CDR3 loop: CASSKGRGLGINEQFF. CDR3 in DNA: TGTGCCAGCAGCAAAGGAAGAGGACTAGGGATCAATGAGCAGTTCTTC.

The chain is built from TRBV7-9 and TRBJ2-1, with a weak D call TRBD1 (5 bases). Germline values: CDR1 SEHNR, CDR2 FQNEAQ (reference sequence). There are 15 residues in the CDR3. Deletions cut 1 base from V and 10 bases from J, with 17 bases between. The CDR3 DNA is TGTGCCAGCAGCTTAGTGTCCACAGGTACTGGCGAGCAGTTCTTC. Amino acid sequence: CASSLVSTGTGEQFF.

The V gene is TRBV6-1, the J gene TRBJ2-1, with D uncertain. This CDR3 spans 15 amino acids. Trimming removed 2 bases from V and 0 bases from J, with 8 bases in between. The V gene's germline CDR1 is MNHNS and CDR2 SASEGT. The CDR3 spells CASSETLNSYNEQFF. For the CDR3, the DNA is TGTGCCAGCAGTGAAACATTAAACTCCTACAATGAGCAGTTCTTC.

The chain recombines TRBV27 with TRBJ1-2; 9 bases agree with TRBD1. Germline V gene sequence: CDR1 MNHEY, CDR2 SMNVEV (reference sequence). Losses at the gene ends were 5 bases for V and 1 base for J; bases not matched to a gene: 5. The CDR3 has 15 amino acids. CDR3 protein: CASSPQGAVNYGYTF. The CDR3 DNA is TGTGCCAGCAGTCCACAGGGGGCCGTTAACTATGGCTACACCTTC.

The gene calls are TRBV6-4 and TRBJ2-3; 10 bases line up with TRBD1. Germline CDR1 reads MRHNA; CDR2 reads SNTAGT. V shed 3 bases and J 2 bases; nucleotides not matched to a gene: 8. The CDR3 covers 17 residues. Here the CDR3 reads CASSETRTGGVTDTQYF. The CDR3 DNA reads as TGTGCCAGCAGTGAAACCCGGACAGGGGGTGTCACAGATACGCAGTATTTT.

This sequence joins TRBV5-4 and TRBJ1-6, with TRBD1 as a possible D gene (5 bases). This CDR3 has 14 residues. Germline V gives CDR1 SGHNT, CDR2 YYREEE (reference sequence). The germline V and J ends were trimmed by 0 bases and 7 bases, with 8 bases remaining between them. CDR3 bases: TGTGCCAGCAGCTTGGAACAGGCAAATTCACCCCTCCACTTT. Its translation is CASSLEQANSPLHF. Complete variable domain (other parts from reference TRBV5-4 and TRBJ1-6): ETGVTQSPTHLIKTRGQQVTLRCSSQSGHNTVSWYQQALGQGPQFIFQYYREEENGRGNFPPRFSGLQFPNYSSELNVNALELDDSALYLCASSLEQANSPLHFGNGTRLTVT.

The chain recombines TRBV11-3 with TRBJ1-3; unclear D gene. The germline V gene has CDR1 SGHNT and CDR2 YENEEA. The CDR3 consists of 14 residues. The V gene lost 5 bases and the J gene lost 1 base, with 9 bases spanning the gap. The CDR3 protein is CASSTGVSGNTIYF. DNA of the CDR3: TGTGCCAGCAGCACCGGGGTGTCTGGAAACACCATATATTTT.

The chain couples TRBV5-6 to TRBJ2-7, with 7 bases fitting TRBD2. J gave up 5 bases and V 4 bases, and 9 bases lay outside the gene matches. CDR3 length: 14 amino acids. The germline V gene has CDR1 SGHDT and CDR2 YYEEEE. CDR3 amino acids: CASSHTGTTNEQYF. The CDR3 DNA follows: TGTGCCAGCAGCCACACCGGGACTACCAACGAGCAGTACTTC.

The V gene is TRBV6-1, the J gene TRBJ1-1, with 9 positions matching TRBD1. Germline CDR1 MNHNS, CDR2 SASEGT. V lost 5 bases to trimming and J lost 1 base; unmatched junction nucleotides: 5. This CDR3 comprises 15 residues. The CDR3 loop reads CASSPQTGGNTEAFF. DNA for the CDR3: TGTGCCAGCAGTCCCCAGACAGGGGGGAACACTGAAGCTTTCTTT.

The gene calls are TRBV7-2 and TRBJ1-3; D remains ambiguous. The CDR3 has 14 residues. CDR1 and CDR2 (germline): SGHTA, FQGNSA. The ends were cut back, 2 bases at V and 0 bases at J, with 5 bases in the middle. The CDR3 nucleotides read TGTGCCAGCAGCTTATCCAGCTCTGGAAACACCATATATTTT. Encoded protein: CASSLSSSGNTIYF.

The rearrangement uses TRBV4-2 and TRBJ2-2; 9 nucleotides align to TRBD2. The CDR3 loop spans 16 amino acids. The germline gives CDR1 LGHNA, CDR2 YNFKEQ. The V and J ends lost 4 bases and 4 bases, in that order; junction bases with no gene match: 7. CDR3 sequence reads: CASSLSGGFPTGELFF. The CDR3 nucleotides read TGTGCCAGCAGCCTTAGCGGGGGCTTCCCCACCGGGGAGCTGTTTTTT.

The genes are TRBV4-1 and TRBJ2-7; a weak D match, TRBD1 (6 bases). V was shortened by 5 bases and J by 0 bases, with 14 bases between the two germline ends. This CDR3 region has 15 residues. Germline-derived CDR1 and CDR2 are MGHRA and YSYEKL. The CDR3 region is CASSGPGRGSYEQYF. The CDR3 DNA reads TGCGCCAGCAGCGGACCGGGCAGGGGCTCCTACGAGCAGTACTTC.

The chain couples TRBV19 to TRBJ2-7, with 9 bases that match TRBD1. The ends lost 4 bases at V and 0 bases at J; junction bases unmatched: 10. This CDR3 is 17 amino acids long. Germline CDR1 and CDR2: LNHDA and SQIVND (reference sequence). CDR3 protein: CASSREGDREGSYEQYF. The CDR3 coding sequence is TGTGCCAGTAGTAGAGAGGGGGACAGGGAGGGCTCCTACGAGCAGTACTTC. Full variable domain (missing parts from reference TRBV19 and TRBJ2-7): DGGITQSPKYLFRKEGQNVTLSCEQNLNHDAMYWYRQDPGQGLRLIYYSQIVNDFQKGDIAEGYSVSREKKESFPLTVTSAQKNPTAFYLCASSREGDREGSYEQYFGPGTRLTVT.

The chain joins TRBV5-4 to TRBJ1-1; the match to TRBD1 covers 7 bases. There are 14 residues in the CDR3. CDR1 is SGHNT and CDR2 is YYREEE in the germline V gene (reference sequence). V shed 4 bases and J 0 bases; nucleotides not matched to a gene: 3. CDR3 sequence: CASSRDRMNTEAFF. The CDR3 bases are TGTGCCAGCAGCCGGGACAGAATGAACACTGAAGCTTTCTTT.

This clone has just one count. V gene TRBV18 combines with J gene TRBJ1-1; the match to TRBD1 covers 7 bases. Trimming removed 1 base from V and 0 bases from J; junction bases left unmatched: 8. There are 17 residues in the CDR3. Germline V gives CDR1 KGHSH, CDR2 LQKENI. The CDR3 loop reads CASSPRQGVPLNTEAFF. Here the CDR3 DNA reads TGTGCCAGCTCACCACGGCAGGGGGTCCCTCTGAACACTGAAGCTTTCTTT.

The rearrangement joins TRBV27 to TRBJ1-2; weak D call: TRBD1 (6 bases). V gave up 6 bases and J gave up 9 bases, with 17 bases separating them. The length of the CDR3 is 13 residues. Germline CDR1 MNHEY, CDR2 SMNVEV (reference sequence). CDR3 residues: CASSPRIGGRYTF. The DNA for the CDR3 is TGTGCCAGCAGCCCAAGAATCGGGGGGCGCTACACCTTC.

The J gene is TRBJ1-2, the V gene TRBV5-6, with TRBD1 matching 7 bases. The CDR3 covers 14 residues. The junction had 6 bases not matched to a gene; V was cut back by 4 bases and J by 3 bases. Germline CDR1 and CDR2: SGHDT and YYEEEE. CDR3 coding DNA: TGTGCCAGCAGCCCGACGGGACAGTACTATGGCTACACCTTC. Amino acids: CASSPTGQYYGYTF.

This chain connects TRBV7-2 to TRBJ2-7, with TRBD2 identical over 7 bases. CDR3 length: 15 residues. V lost 2 bases, J lost 4 bases, and 8 bases stayed unmatched. Germline CDR1 SGHTA, CDR2 FQGNSA. CDR3 sequence (DNA): TGTGCCAGCAGCTTACGCGACTCGCGGGGGTACGAGCAGTACTTC. It codes for CASSLRDSRGYEQYF.

The V and J genes are TRBV2 and TRBJ1-5; no clear D. Trimming removed 7 bases at V and 2 bases at J, with 18 bases between. The CDR3 has 16 residues. CDR1 and CDR2 from the germline V gene are SNHLY and FYNNEI. CDR3 DNA: TGTGCCAGCAACCCAGCGCAGTCGGAGGGCAATCAGCCCCAGCATTTT. It is translated as CASNPAQSEGNQPQHF.

V gene TRBV7-3 combines with J gene TRBJ2-3; D is unresolved. CDR3 size: 13 residues. Germline V gene data show CDR1 as SGHTA and CDR2 as FQGTGA. With 6 bases removed from V and 11 bases from J, the gap between germline ends came to 18 bases. For the CDR3, the DNA is TGTGCCAGCAGTTACAATCGCCTAGAAGGGCAGTATTTT. Translation: CASSYNRLEGQYF.

V usage is TRBV4-1 and J usage is TRBJ2-7; TRBD2 agrees at 14 bases. V lost 4 bases to trimming and J lost 0 bases; unmatched junction nucleotides: 8. CDR1 is MGHRA and CDR2 is YSYEKL in the germline V gene. The CDR3 sequence is 18 residues long. In DNA form, the CDR3 reads TGCGCCAGCAGCCCAATAGGGACTAGCGGGGGTTCCTCCTACGAGCAGTACTTC. Translating gives CASSPIGTSGGSSYEQYF.

The chain has TRBV6-5 and TRBJ2-7, with D maybe TRBD2 (6 bases). Trimming left V 0 bases short and J 0 bases short, with 9 bases between. The CDR3 sequence is 15 residues long. Germline loops: CDR1 MNHEY, CDR2 SVGAGI. As DNA, the CDR3 is TGTGCCAGCAGTTACTCCCGGGGGAGCTCCTACGAGCAGTACTTC. Its translation: CASSYSRGSSYEQYF.

This clone was detected only once. The gene calls are TRBV30 and TRBJ1-4, with D possibly TRBD1 on 5 matching bases. V was cut by 0 bases and J by 8 bases, with 13 bases left in between. The CDR3 is 14 residues long. Germline-derived CDR1 and CDR2 are GTSNPN and SVGIG (reference sequence). CDR3 sequence: CAWSVPRDWEKLFF. As DNA, the CDR3 is TGTGCCTGGAGTGTACCGAGGGACTGGGAAAAACTGTTTTTT.

The genes are TRBV9 and TRBJ2-3, with D perhaps TRBD2 (6 bases). CDR1 is SGDLS and CDR2 is YYNGEE in the germline V gene. Trimming left V 1 base short and J 6 bases short, with 12 bases between. This CDR3 has 14 residues. CDR3 sequence reads: CASSVFGGADTQYF. DNA of the CDR3: TGTGCCAGCAGCGTATTTGGAGGGGCGGATACGCAGTATTTT.

The rearrangement uses TRBV4-3 and TRBJ2-2; perhaps TRBD2 as D (5 bases). V lost 5 bases, J lost 4 bases, and 11 bases lay in between. The CDR3 has 14 amino acids. Germline loops: CDR1 LGHNA, CDR2 YSLEER. The CDR3 loop reads CASSSRTRTGELFF. The CDR3 DNA reads as TGCGCCAGCAGCTCCCGGACTCGCACCGGGGAGCTGTTTTTT.

This chain connects TRBV2 to TRBJ1-6, with 8 nucleotides matching TRBD1. This CDR3 spans 16 amino acids. CDR1 and CDR2 (germline): SNHLY, FYNNEI. The V segment lost 5 bases and the J segment 6 bases; nucleotides outside the gene matches: 9. In nucleotides, the CDR3 is TGTGCCAGCAGTTTTGACAGGGGAGGTTTTAATTCACCCCTCCACTTT. Translation: CASSFDRGGFNSPLHF.

J is TRBJ1-3 and V is TRBV7-2; unclear D gene. This CDR3 is 16 amino acids long. Germline lookup yields CDR1 SGHTA and CDR2 FQGNSA. Deletions cut 0 bases from V and 0 bases from J, with 9 bases between. The CDR3 here is CASSLAGGDSGNTIYF. CDR3 nucleotide sequence: TGTGCCAGCAGCTTAGCCGGCGGGGACTCTGGAAACACCATATATTTT.